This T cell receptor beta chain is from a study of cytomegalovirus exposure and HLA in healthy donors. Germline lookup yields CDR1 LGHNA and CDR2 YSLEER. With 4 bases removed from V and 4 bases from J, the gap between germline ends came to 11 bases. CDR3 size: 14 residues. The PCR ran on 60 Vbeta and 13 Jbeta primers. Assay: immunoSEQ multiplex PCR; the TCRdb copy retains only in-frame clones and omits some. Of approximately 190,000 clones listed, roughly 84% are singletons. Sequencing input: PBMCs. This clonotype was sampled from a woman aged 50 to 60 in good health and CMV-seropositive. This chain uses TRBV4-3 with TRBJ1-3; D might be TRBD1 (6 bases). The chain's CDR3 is CASSPRQGGNTIYF. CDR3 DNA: TGCGCCAGCAGCCCCCGGCAGGGGGGAAACACCATATATTTT.